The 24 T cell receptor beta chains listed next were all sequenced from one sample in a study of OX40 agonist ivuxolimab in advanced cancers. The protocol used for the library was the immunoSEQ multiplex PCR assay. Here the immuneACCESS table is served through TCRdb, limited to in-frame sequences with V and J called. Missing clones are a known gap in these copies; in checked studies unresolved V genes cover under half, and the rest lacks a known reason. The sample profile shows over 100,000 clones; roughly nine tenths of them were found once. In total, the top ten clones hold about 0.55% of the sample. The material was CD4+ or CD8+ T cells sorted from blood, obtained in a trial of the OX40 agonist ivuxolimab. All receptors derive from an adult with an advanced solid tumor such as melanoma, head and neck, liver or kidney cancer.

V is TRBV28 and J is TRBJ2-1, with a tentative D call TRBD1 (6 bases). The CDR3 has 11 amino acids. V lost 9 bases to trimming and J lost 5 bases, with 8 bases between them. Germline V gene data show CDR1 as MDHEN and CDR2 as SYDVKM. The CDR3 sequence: CASTGNNEQFF. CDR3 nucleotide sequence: TGTGCCAGTACAGGGAACAATGAGCAGTTCTTC.

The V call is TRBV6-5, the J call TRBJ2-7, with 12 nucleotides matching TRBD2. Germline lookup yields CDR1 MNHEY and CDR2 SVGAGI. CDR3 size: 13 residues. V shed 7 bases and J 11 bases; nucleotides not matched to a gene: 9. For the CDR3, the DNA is TGTGCCAGCAAACGGACTAGCGGGGAGTCTAAGTACTTC. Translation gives CASKRTSGESKYF.

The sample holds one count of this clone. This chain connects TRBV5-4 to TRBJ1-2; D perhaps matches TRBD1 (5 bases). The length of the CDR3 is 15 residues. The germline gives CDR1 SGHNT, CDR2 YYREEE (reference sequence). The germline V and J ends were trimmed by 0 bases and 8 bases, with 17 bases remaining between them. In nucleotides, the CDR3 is TGTGCCAGCAGCTTGGGGGCAGCTGGGACGTGGGGCTACACCTTC. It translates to CASSLGAAGTWGYTF.

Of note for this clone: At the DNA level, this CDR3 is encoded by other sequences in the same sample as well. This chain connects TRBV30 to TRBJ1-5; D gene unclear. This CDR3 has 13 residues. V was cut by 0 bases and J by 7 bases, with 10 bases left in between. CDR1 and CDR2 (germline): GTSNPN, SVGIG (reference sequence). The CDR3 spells CAWSVGGNQPQHF. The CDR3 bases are TGTGCCTGGAGTGTAGGTGGAAACCAGCCCCAGCATTTT.

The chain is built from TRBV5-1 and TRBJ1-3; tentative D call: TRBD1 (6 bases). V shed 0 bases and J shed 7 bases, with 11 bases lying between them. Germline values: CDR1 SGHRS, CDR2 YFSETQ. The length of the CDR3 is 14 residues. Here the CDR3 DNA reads TGCGCCAGCAGCTTGGCACCGGGGGCGAACACCATATATTTT. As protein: CASSLAPGANTIYF.

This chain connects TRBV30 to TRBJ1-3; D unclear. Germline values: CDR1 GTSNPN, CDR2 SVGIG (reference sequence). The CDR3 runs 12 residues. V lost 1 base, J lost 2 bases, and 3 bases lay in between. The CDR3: CAWSETGNTIYF. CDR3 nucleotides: TGTGCCTGGAGTGAAACTGGAAACACCATATATTTT.

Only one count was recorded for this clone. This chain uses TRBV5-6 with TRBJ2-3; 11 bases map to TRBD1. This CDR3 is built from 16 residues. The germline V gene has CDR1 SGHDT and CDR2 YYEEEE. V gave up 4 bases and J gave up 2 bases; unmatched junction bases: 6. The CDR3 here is CASSPPGQGDTDTQYF. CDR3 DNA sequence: TGTGCCAGCAGCCCCCCGGGACAGGGGGACACAGATACGCAGTATTTT.

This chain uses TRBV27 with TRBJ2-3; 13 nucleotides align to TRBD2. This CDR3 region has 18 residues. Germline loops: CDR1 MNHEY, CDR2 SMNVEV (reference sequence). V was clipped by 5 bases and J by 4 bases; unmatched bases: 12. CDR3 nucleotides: TGTGCCAGCAGTCCCAGGACTAGCGGGGGCCCTCGGGCAGATACGCAGTATTTT. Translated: CASSPRTSGGPRADTQYF.

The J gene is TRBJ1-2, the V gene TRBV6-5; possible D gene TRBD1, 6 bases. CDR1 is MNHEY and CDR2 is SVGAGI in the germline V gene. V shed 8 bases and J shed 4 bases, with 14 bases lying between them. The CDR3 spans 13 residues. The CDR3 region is CASGGPGGYGYTF. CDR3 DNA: TGTGCCAGCGGGGGCCCGGGGGGCTATGGCTACACCTTC.

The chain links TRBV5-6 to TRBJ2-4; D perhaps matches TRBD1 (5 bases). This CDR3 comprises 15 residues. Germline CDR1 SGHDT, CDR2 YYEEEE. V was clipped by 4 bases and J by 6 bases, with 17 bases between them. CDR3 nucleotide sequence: TGTGCCAGCAGCAAAGGGGCGGACGGCAGAAACATTCAGTACTTC. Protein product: CASSKGADGRNIQYF.

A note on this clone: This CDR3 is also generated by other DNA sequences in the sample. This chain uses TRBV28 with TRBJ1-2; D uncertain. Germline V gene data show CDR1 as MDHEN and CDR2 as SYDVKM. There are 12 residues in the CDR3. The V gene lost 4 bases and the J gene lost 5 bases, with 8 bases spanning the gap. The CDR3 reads CASSSRTYGYTF. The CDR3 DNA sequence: TGTGCCAGCAGTTCCCGGACTTATGGCTACACCTTC.

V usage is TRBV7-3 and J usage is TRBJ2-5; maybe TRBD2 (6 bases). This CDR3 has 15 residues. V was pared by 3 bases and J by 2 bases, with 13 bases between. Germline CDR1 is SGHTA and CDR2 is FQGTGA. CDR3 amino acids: CASSFGGSRQETQYF. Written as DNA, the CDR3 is TGTGCCAGCAGCTTCGGGGGAAGCAGGCAAGAGACCCAGTACTTC. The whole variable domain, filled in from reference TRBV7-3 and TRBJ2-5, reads GAGVSQTPSNKVTEKGKYVELRCDPISGHTALYWYRQSLGQGPEFLIYFQGTGAADDSGLPNDRFFAVRPEGSVSTLKIQRTERGDSAVYLCASSFGGSRQETQYFGPGTRLLVL.

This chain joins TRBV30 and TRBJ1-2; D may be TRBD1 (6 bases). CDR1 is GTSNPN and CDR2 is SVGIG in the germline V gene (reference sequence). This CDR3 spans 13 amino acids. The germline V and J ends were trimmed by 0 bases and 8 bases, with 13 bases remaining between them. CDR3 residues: CAWSVPPGVGYTF. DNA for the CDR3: TGTGCCTGGAGTGTACCACCAGGGGTAGGCTACACCTTC.

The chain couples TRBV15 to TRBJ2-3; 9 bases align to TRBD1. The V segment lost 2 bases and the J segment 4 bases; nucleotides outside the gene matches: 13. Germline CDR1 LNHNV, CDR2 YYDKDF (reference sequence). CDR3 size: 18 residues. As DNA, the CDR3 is TGTGCCACCAGCAGAACACATCACGGACAGGGGAGGCCAGATACGCAGTATTTT. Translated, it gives CATSRTHHGQGRPDTQYF.

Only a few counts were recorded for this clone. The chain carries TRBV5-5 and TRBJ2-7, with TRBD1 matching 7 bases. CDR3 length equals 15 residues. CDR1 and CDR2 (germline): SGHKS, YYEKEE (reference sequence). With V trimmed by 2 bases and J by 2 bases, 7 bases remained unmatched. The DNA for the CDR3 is TGTGCCAGCAGCTTTGGCACAGGGGACCCCTACGAGCAGTACTTC. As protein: CASSFGTGDPYEQYF.

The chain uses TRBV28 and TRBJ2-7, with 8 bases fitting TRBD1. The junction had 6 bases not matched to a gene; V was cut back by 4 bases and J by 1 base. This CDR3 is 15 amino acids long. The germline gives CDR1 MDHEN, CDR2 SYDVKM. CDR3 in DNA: TGTGCCAGCAGTTCCCAAGGACAGGGTTCCTACGAGCAGTACTTC. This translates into CASSSQGQGSYEQYF.

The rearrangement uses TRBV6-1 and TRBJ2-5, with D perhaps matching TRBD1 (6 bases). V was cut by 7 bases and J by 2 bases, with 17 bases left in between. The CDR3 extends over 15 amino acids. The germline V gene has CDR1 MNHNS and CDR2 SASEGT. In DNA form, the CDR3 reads TGTGCCAGCACTACCATTCCGGACAGACAAGAGACCCAGTACTTC. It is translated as CASTTIPDRQETQYF.

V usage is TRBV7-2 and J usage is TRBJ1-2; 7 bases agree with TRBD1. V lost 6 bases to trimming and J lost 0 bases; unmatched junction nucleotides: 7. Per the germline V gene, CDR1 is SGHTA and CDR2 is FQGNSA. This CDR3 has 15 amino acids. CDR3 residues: CASSNRQGANYGYTF. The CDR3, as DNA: TGTGCCAGCAGTAACAGACAGGGAGCTAACTATGGCTACACCTTC.

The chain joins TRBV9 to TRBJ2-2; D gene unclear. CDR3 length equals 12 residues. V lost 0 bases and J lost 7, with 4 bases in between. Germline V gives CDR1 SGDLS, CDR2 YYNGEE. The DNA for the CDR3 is TGTGCCAGCAGCGTAGTTGGCGGGGAGCTGTTTTTT. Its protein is CASSVVGGELFF.

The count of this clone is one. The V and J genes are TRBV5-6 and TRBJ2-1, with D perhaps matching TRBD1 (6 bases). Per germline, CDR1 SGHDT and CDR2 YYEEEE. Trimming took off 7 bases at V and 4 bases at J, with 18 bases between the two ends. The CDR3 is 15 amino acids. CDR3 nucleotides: TGTGCCAGCGCGCAACCGGGACAAACATACAATGAGCAGTTCTTC. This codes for CASAQPGQTYNEQFF.

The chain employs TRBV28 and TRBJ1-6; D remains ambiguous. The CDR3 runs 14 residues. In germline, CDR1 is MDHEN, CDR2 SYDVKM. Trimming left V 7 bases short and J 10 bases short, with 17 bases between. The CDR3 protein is CASTPRGFGSPLHF. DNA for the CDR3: TGTGCCAGCACTCCGCGGGGTTTCGGCTCACCCCTCCACTTT.

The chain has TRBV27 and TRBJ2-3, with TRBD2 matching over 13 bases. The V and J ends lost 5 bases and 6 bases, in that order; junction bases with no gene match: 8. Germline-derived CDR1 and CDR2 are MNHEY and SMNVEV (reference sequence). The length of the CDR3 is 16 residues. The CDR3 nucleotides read TGTGCCAGCAGTCGAGGACTAGCGGGGGCCTGGGATACGCAGTATTTT. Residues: CASSRGLAGAWDTQYF.

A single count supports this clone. The CDR3 DNA is TGTGCCAGCAGCCACTCCCGAGGGACAGGTGAAGAGCAGTACTTC. As protein: CASSHSRGTGEEQYF. This chain links TRBV7-2 with TRBJ2-7, with 8 bases that match TRBD1. This CDR3 spans 15 amino acids. Losses at the gene ends were 5 bases for V and 7 bases for J; bases not matched to a gene: 13. Germline CDR1 reads SGHTA; CDR2 reads FQGNSA.

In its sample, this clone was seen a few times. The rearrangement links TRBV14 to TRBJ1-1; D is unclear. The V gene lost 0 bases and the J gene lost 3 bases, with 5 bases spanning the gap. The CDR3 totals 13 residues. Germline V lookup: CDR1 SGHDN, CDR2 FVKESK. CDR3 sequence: CASSQERYTEAFF. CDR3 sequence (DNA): TGTGCCAGCAGCCAAGAGAGGTACACTGAAGCTTTCTTT.